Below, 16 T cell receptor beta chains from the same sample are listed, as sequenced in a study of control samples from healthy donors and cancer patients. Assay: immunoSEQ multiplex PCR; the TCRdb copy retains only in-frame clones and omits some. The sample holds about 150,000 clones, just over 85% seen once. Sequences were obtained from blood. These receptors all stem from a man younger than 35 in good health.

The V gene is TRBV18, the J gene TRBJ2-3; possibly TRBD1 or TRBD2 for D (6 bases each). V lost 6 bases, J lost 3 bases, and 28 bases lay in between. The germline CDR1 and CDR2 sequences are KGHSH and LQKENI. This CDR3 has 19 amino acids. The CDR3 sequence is CASSELRTGTREETDTQYF. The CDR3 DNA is TGTGCCAGCTCCGAACTAAGAACCGGGACAAGGGAGGAGACAGATACGCAGTATTTT.

CDR3 sequence (DNA): TGTGCCAGCAGTTACGCCCAAGGGGGGCGGGGTGAGCAGTTCTTC. It yields the protein CASSYAQGGRGEQFF. The V gene is TRBV6-2 or TRBV6-3, the J gene TRBJ2-1; D might be TRBD1 or TRBD2, each matching 6 bases. The germline gives CDR1 MNHEY, CDR2 SVGEGT. V shed 2 bases and J shed 9 bases, with 17 bases lying between them. The CDR3 is 15 residues long.

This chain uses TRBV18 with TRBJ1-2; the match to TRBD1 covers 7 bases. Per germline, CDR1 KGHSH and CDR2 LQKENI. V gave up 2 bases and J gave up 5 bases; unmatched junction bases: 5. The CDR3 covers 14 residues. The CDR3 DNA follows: TGTGCCAGCTCACCAGTTCCAGGGGGATATGGCTACACCTTC. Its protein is CASSPVPGGYGYTF.

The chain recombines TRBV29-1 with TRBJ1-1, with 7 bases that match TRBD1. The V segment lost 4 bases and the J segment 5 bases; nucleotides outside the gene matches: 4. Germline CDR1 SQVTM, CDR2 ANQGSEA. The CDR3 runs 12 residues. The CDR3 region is CSVAQGWTEAFF. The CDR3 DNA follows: TGCAGCGTTGCACAGGGGTGGACTGAAGCTTTCTTT.

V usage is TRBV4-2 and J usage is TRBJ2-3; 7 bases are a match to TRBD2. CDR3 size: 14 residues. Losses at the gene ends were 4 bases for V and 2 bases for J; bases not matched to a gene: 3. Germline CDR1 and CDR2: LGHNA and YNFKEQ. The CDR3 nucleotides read TGTGCCAGCAGCCGTACTAGCGACACAGATACGCAGTATTTT. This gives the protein CASSRTSDTDTQYF.

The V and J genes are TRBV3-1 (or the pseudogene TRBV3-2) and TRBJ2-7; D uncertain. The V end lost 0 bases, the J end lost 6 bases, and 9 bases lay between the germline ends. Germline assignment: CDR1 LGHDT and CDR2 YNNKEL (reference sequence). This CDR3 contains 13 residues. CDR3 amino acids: CASSQDIGSEQYF. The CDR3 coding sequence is TGTGCCAGCAGCCAAGATATAGGCTCCGAGCAGTACTTC.

CDR3 bases: TGCGCCAGCAGTCAACCGGGACAGGAAGACGCGAACACCGGGGAGCTGTTTTTT. Translated, it gives CASSQPGQEDANTGELFF. V and J are TRBV23-1 and TRBJ2-2, with 8 bases matching TRBD1. TRBV23-1 is marked as an open reading frame, function uncertain. The CDR3 runs to 18 residues. J gave up 0 bases and V 2 bases, and 8 bases lay outside the gene matches.

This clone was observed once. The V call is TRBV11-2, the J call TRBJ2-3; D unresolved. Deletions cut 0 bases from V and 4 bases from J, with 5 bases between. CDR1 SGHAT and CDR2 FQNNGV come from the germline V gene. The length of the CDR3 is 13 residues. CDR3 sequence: CASSLEASDTQYF. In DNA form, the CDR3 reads TGTGCCAGCAGCTTAGAGGCCTCAGATACGCAGTATTTT.

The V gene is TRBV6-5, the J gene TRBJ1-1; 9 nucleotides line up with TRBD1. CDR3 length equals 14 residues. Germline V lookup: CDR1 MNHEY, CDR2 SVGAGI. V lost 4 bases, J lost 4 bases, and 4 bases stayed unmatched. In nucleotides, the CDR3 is TGTGCCAGCAGTTGGGACAGGGTGCGCACTGAAGCTTTCTTT. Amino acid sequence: CASSWDRVRTEAFF.

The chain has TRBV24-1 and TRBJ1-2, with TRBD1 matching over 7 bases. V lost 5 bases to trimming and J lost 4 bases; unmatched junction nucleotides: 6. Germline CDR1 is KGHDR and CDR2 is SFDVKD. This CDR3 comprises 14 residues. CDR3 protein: CATSGTGDGYGYTF. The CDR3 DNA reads TGTGCCACCAGTGGAACAGGGGATGGCTATGGCTACACCTTC.

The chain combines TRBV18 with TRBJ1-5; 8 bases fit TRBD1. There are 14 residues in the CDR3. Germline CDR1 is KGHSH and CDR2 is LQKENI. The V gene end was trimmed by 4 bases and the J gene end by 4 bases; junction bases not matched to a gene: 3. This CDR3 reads CASSRDRLNQPQHF. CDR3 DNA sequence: TGTGCCAGCTCACGGGACAGGCTAAATCAGCCCCAGCATTTT.

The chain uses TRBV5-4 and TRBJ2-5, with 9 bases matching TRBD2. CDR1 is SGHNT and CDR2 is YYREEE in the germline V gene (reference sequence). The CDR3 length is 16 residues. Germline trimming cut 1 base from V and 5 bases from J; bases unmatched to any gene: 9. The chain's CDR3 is CASSLPGAGGRETQYF. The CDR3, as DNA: TGTGCCAGCAGCTTGCCCGGAGCGGGGGGCCGGGAGACCCAGTACTTC.

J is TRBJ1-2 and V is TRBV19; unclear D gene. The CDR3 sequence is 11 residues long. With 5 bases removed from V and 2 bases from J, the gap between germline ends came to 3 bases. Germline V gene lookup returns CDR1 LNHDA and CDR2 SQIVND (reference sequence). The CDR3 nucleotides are TGTGCCAGTAGTTCCAACTATGGCTACACCTTC. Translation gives CASSSNYGYTF.

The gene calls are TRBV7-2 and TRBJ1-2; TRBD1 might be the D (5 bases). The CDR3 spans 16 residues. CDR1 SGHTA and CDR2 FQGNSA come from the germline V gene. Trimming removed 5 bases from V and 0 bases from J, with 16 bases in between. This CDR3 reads CASSGVGLSTNYGYTF. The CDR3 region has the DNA TGTGCCAGCAGCGGCGTGGGACTCTCAACTAACTATGGCTACACCTTC.

CDR3 amino acids: CASSYSGGRAETQYF. CDR3 nucleotide sequence: TGTGCCAGCAGTTATTCGGGGGGGCGGGCAGAGACCCAGTACTTC. The chain employs TRBV6-5 and TRBJ2-5; 8 bases map to TRBD2. CDR1 and CDR2 from the germline V gene are MNHEY and SVGAGI. V shed 3 bases and J 4 bases; nucleotides not matched to a gene: 7. The CDR3 extends over 15 amino acids.

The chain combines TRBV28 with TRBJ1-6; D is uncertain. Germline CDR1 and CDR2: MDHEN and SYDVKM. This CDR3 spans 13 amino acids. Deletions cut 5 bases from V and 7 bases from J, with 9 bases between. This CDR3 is CASSPSLNSPLHF. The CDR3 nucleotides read TGTGCCAGCAGTCCCAGTCTAAATTCACCCCTCCACTTT.